A selection of T cell receptor beta chains follows, all from one sample in a study of blood T cell repertoires in COVID-19. TCRdb keeps only in-frame clones here, not all; method: immunoSEQ multiplex PCR. The sample holds about 320,000 clones, over 75% seen once. Sequencing input: PBMCs or T cells enriched from blood (not recorded which). These receptors originate from a young woman who had recovered from COVID-19. Each CDR3 is given with its conserved first and last residue. A D gene is named only where the DNA matches it firmly. A clone size is listed for some rows: how often the clone was seen (once, few, many), or a class if it is expanded.

>NA|TRBJ2-7|TRBV6-5|TRBD1
CASSLGTAYEQYF
>NA|TRBJ2-1|TRBV11-2|TRBD2
CASSGPTSGIYNEQFF
>NA|TRBJ1-5|TRBV27|TRBD1
CASSTSGTEYSNQPQHF
>NA|TRBJ2-3|TRBV28|NA
CASREQGHTQYF
>NA|TRBJ2-2|TRBV2|TRBD2
CASSVSLEREGTGELFF
>NA|TRBJ2-2|TRBV27|NA
CASSTHDLPGGELFF
>NA|TRBJ2-7|TRBV14|NA
CASSQGAGADEQYF
>NA|TRBJ2-1|TRBV5-5|TRBD1
CASSLEGQGYYNEQFF
>NA|TRBJ1-5|TRBV19|TRBD1
CASNLDRFYQPQHF
>once|TRBJ1-6|TRBV6-1|TRBD1
CASSEGTGGSPLHF
>NA|TRBJ2-2|TRBV5-1|TRBD1
CASSVGQGLGELFF
>NA|TRBJ1-2|TRBV5-1|TRBD1
CASSLGGTGFNYGYTF